The 3 T cell receptor beta chains presented below share a single source sample, sequenced in a study of T cells expressing NK-cell markers. One entry per CDR3 protein, without DNA, is what TCRdb gives after re-calling the 5' RACE reads. This sample's table reports 150,000 or so distinct CDR3 sequences. Sequences were obtained from blood T cells: a sorted CD56 or NKG2C T cell subset, CD4+ or CD8+ T cells, or bulk PBMC T cells (not recorded which). Receptors were obtained from a woman in her fifties or sixties in good health.

The chain employs TRBV7-9 and TRBJ1-2; there is no DNA to check the TCRdb D call of TRBD1. Germline V gene lookup returns CDR1 SEHNR and CDR2 FQNEAQ (reference sequence). The CDR3 loop spans 15 amino acids. The CDR3 here is CASSSAPHHPYGYTF.

This chain connects TRBV7-9 to TRBJ2-1; TCRdb selects TRBD1, and the lack of DNA leaves this call unchecked. Germline CDR1 and CDR2: SEHNR and FQNEAQ (reference sequence). The CDR3 length is 17 residues. CDR3 residues: CASSLSRDRSSYNEQFF.

The CDR3 protein is CASSQEWLPEQFF. The chain uses TRBV3-1 and TRBJ2-1. CDR1 LGHDT and CDR2 YNNKEL come from the germline V gene (reference sequence). The CDR3 is 13 amino acids.